This T cell receptor (beta chain) comes out of a study of Ad26.COV2.S vaccination and SARS-CoV-2 variants. Trimming removed 2 bases from V and 0 bases from J, with 20 bases in between. The CDR3 sequence is 18 residues long. CDR1 is SGHTA, CDR2 FQGNSA, per germline. The repertoire was sequenced with immunoSEQ multiplex PCR; TCRdb's copy has only in-frame clones and lacks some. The data show about 410,000 clones, 88% seen once. Treatment in this sample: some 20 received Ad26.COV2.S at low or high dose, single or two shots; roughly 5 received placebo; per-sample allocation not given. Collection of the samples took place on day 63 after the first injection of vaccine or placebo.

This TCR was recovered from a person aged 18 to 59 who received the Ad26.COV2.S COVID-19 vaccine or a placebo. The rearrangement uses TRBV7-2 and TRBJ2-7; D not certain. The sequencing here drew on peripheral blood, taken in a trial of Ad26.COV2.S vaccine versus placebo. The CDR3 loop is CASSLLSVSVSDSYEQYF. The CDR3 region has the DNA TGTGCCAGCAGCTTACTGTCGGTATCGGTATCCGACTCCTACGAGCAGTACTTC.